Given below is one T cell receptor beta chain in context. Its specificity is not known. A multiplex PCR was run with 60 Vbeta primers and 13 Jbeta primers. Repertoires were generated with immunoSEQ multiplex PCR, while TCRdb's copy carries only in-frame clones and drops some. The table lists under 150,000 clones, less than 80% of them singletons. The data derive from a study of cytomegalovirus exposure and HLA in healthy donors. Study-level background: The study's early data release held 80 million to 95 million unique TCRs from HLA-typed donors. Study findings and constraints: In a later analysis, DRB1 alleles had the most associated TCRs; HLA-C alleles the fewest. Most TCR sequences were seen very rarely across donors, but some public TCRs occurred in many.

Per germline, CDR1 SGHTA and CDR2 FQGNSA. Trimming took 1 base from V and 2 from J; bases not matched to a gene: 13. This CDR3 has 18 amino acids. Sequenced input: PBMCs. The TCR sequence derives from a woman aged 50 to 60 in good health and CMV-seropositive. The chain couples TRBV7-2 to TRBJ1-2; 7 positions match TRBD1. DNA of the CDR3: TGTGCCAGCAGCTTAGGAGTGGGACAGTTCATCCTAAACTATGGCTACACCTTC. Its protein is CASSLGVGQFILNYGYTF.